This T cell receptor (beta chain) was sequenced in a study of identifying expanded T cells in peripheral blood. Overall study findings and caveats: Clone count variance between approximately 2-week samples rose with total template count. Roughly 1.1 clones differed between technical replicates, versus roughly 17 and 20 over time.

The sample holds one count of this clone. Its antigen is still unknown. Healthy donors had no documented immune events, such as infections, while sampled. The V end lost 7 bases, the J end lost 13 bases, and 16 bases lay between the germline ends. CDR1 SNHLY and CDR2 FYNNEI come from the germline V gene. CDR3 length: 11 residues. Profiled with immunoSEQ multiplex PCR; TCRdb holds only in-frame clones, not every one. The sample holds 85,000 to 120,000 clones, approximately 88% seen once. The sequence came from a person aged 18 to 75 in good health. Sequencing was performed on blood. The chain combines TRBV2 with TRBJ1-2; D remains unclear. The CDR3 DNA is TGTGCCAGCACCATTGGTCAACGGCGCACCTTC. It codes for CASTIGQRRTF.